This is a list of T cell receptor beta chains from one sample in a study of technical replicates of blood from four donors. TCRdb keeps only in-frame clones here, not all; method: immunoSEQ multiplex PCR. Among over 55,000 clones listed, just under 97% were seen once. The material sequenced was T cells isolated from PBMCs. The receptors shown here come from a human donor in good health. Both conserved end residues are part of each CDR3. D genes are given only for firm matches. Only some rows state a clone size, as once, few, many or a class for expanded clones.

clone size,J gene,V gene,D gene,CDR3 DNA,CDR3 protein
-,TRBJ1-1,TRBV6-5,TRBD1,TGTGCCAGCGTCGGTACAGGGGAGACTGAAGCTTTCTTT,CASVGTGETEAFF
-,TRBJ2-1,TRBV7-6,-,TGTGCCAGCAGCTTAGAAGCCCTAAGCGCCTACAATGAGCAGTTCTTC,CASSLEALSAYNEQFF
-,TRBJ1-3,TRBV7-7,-,TGTGCCAGCAGCCGGACACCTGGAAACACCATATATTTT,CASSRTPGNTIYF
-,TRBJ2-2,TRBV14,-,TGTGCCAGCAGCCAAGATTTAGCGGTCGGGGAGCTGTTTTTT,CASSQDLAVGELFF
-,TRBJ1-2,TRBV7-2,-,TGTGCCAGCAGCCAACGGTCGTACCAATACTATGGCTACACCTTC,CASSQRSYQYYGYTF
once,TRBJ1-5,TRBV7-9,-,TGTGCCAGCAGATCAGCGGGGGGTCAGGGTGCCCAGCATTTT,CASRSAGGQGAQHF
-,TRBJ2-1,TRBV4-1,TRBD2,TGCGCCAGCAGCTACACTAGCGGGAATGGGAATGAGCAGTTCTTC,CASSYTSGNGNEQFF
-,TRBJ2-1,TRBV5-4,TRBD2,TGTGCCAGCAGCTTGAGAGGCGGGGGGGCCAATGAGCAGTTCTTC,CASSLRGGGANEQFF
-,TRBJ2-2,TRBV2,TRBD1,TGTGCCAGCAGGCTAACAGGGGGTCGCACCGGGGAGCTGTTTTTT,CASRLTGGRTGELFF
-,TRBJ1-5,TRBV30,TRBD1,TGTGCCTGGAGAGGACAGGGAAAACAGCCCCAGCATTTT,CAWRGQGKQPQHF
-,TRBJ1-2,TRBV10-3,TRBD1,TGTGCCATCAACTCCGGGACAGAGCTTCCCCCGAACTATGGCTACACCTTC,CAINSGTELPPNYGYTF
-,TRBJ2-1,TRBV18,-,TGTGCCAGCTCACCACCGGCAGGCAACGAGCAGTTCTTC,CASSPPAGNEQFF
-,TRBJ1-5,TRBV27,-,TGTGCCAGCAGGTGGAGTGGCAATCAGCCCCAGCATTTT,CASRWSGNQPQHF
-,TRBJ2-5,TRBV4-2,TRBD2,TGTGCCAGCAGCCAAGATCCGGGACTAGCGGGGGAAGAGACCCAGTACTTC,CASSQDPGLAGEETQYF
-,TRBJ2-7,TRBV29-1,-,TGCAGCGCTGTGGACAGTTCCTACGAGCAGTACTTC,CSAVDSSYEQYF
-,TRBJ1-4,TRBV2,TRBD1,TGTGCCAGCAGAAGAGTGGGGGACAGATCCAATGAAAAACTGTTTTTT,CASRRVGDRSNEKLFF
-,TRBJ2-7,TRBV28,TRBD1,TGTGCCAGCAGTTTCCGGGACAGGGGTACCTACGAGCAGTACTTC,CASSFRDRGTYEQYF
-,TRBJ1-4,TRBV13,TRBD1,TGTGCCAGCAGCTTACACCTTGGACAGGAGGGTACTGCTAATGAAAAACTGTTTTTT,CASSLHLGQEGTANEKLFF
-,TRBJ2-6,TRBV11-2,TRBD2,TGTGCCAGCAGCCTAATGGGACTAGCGGGAGCTGGGGCCAACGTCCTGACTTTC,CASSLMGLAGAGANVLTF
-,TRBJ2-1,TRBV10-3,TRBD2,TGTGCCACCACAGAGGGATCGACTAGCGGGAGCTATGAGCAGTTCTTC,CATTEGSTSGSYEQFF
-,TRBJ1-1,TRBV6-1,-,TGTGCCAGCAGGGGCTATACTAGCAATGCTTTCTTT,CASRGYTSNAFF
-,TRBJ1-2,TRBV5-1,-,TGCGCCAGCAGCCTCCCCCGCGAGGGTCGGCATGGCTACACCTTC,CASSLPREGRHGYTF
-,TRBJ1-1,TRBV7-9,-,TGTGCCAGCAGCCTGGGACACATTGAAGCTTTCTTT,CASSLGHIEAFF
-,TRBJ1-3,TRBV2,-,TGTGCCAGCAGTGAAGTCAGGGTTTCTGGAAACACCATATATTTT,CASSEVRVSGNTIYF
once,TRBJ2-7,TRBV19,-,TGTGCCAGTAGTATTTTTCCAACCTACGAGCAGTACTTC,CASSIFPTYEQYF
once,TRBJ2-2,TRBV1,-,TGCACCAGACAGCGGGGGAACACCGGGGAGCTGTTTTTT,CTRQRGNTGELFF
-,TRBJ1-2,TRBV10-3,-,TGTGCCATCACCCTAACAGGGAACTATGGCTACACCTTC,CAITLTGNYGYTF
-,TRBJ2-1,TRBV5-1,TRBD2,TGCGCCAGCAGACTAGCGGGGAACAATGAGCAGTTCTTC,CASRLAGNNEQFF
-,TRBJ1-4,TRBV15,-,TGTGCCACCACCTCAGAGGGCTACGGGGGTGAAAAACTGTTTTTT,CATTSEGYGGEKLFF
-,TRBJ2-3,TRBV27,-,TGTGCCAGCAGTTTTGGAGTGCCTAGGCTCACAGATACGCAGTATTTT,CASSFGVPRLTDTQYF
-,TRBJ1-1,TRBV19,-,TGTGCCAGTAGTATTTTCTTGGGGCAGGGGAACACTGAAGCTTTCTTT,CASSIFLGQGNTEAFF
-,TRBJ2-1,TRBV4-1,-,TGCGCCAGCAGCCTGAGGAGCTCCGTGGATGAGCAGTTCTTC,CASSLRSSVDEQFF
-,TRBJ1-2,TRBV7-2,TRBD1,TGTGCCAGCAGCTTAGGCGTCGGGACAGGGAGTGGCTACACCTTC,CASSLGVGTGSGYTF
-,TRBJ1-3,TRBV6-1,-,TGTGCCAGCAGAGACCTGGCAGCGCGAAACACCATATATTTT,CASRDLAARNTIYF
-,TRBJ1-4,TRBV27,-,TGTGCCAGCAGTGGCATGGGGACTATTAAAGGGAAAAAACTGTTTTTT,CASSGMGTIKGKKLFF
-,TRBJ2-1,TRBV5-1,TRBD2,TGCGCCAGCAGCCTTGGTCAGGGCGGGGGATACAATGAGCAGTTCTTC,CASSLGQGGGYNEQFF
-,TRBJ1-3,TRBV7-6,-,TGTGCCAGCAGCTTAGACGCAGGGGTGGGGAACACCATATATTTT,CASSLDAGVGNTIYF
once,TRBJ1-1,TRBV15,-,TGTGCCACCAGCAGAGGGAATCTAGGTGGGAACACTGAAGCTTTCTTT,CATSRGNLGGNTEAFF
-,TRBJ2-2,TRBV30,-,TGTGCCTGGATCCGTTTTATAGGGGTCGGGGAGCTGTTTTTT,CAWIRFIGVGELFF
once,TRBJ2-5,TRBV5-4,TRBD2,TGTGCCAGCAGCCTCTGGACTAGCGGGAGACTAGAGACCCAGTACTTC,CASSLWTSGRLETQYF
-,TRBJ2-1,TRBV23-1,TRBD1,TGCGCCAGCAGTCAGGACAGGGGCAATGAGCAGTTCTTC,CASSQDRGNEQFF
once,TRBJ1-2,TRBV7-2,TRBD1,TGTGCCAGCAGCTTAGCTACAGGGGGCGCTCACTATGGCTACACCTTC,CASSLATGGAHYGYTF
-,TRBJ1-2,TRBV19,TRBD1,TGTGCCAGTAGTACCCCGACAGGGGGTCGGGGTGGCTACACCTTC,CASSTPTGGRGGYTF
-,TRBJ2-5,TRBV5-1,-,TGCGCCAGCAGTTCGATGCTTACGTATGAGCAAGAGACCCAGTACTTC,CASSSMLTYEQETQYF
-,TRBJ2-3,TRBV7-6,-,TGTGCCACCGGACTGCAACTCACAGATACGCAGTATTTT,CATGLQLTDTQYF
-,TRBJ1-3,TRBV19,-,TGTGCCAGTAGTATAGCTGGGCCTGGAAACACCATATATTTT,CASSIAGPGNTIYF
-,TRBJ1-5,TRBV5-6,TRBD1,TGTGCCAGCAGCGCCGGGACAGAAAATAATCAGCCCCAGCATTTT,CASSAGTENNQPQHF
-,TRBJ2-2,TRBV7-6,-,TGTGCCAGCAGCTTGGACAGCCCTAAACCCTGGAACACCGGGGAGCTGTTTTTT,CASSLDSPKPWNTGELFF
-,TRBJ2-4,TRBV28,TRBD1,TGTGCCAGCAACCCGGACAGGGGTCGAACCAAAAACATTCAGTACTTC,CASNPDRGRTKNIQYF
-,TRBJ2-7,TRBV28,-,TGTGCCAGCAGCGTTTATGCAGGAGGTTACGAGCAGTACTTC,CASSVYAGGYEQYF
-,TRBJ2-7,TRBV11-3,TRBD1,TGTGCCAGCAGCTTAGAGAAGACAGGGGGGTCCTACGAGCAGTACTTC,CASSLEKTGGSYEQYF
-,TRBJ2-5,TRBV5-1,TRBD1,TGCGCCAGCAGCTTATTTAACAGGGGCACGGAGGTGGCCCAGTACTTC,CASSLFNRGTEVAQYF
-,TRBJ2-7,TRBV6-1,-,TGTGCCAGCGGCCTTCGAAGCTCCTACGAGCAGTACTTC,CASGLRSSYEQYF
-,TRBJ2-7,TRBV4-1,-,TGCGCCAGCAGCCAAGGGAGTAGCGGAGCCTACGAGCAGTACTTC,CASSQGSSGAYEQYF
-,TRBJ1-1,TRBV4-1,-,TGCGCCAGCAGCCGAGGCCTTTCGGTCGAAGCTTTCTTT,CASSRGLSVEAFF
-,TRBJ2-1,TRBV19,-,TGTGCCAGTCGCGCAGGGTCCTCCTACAATGAGCAGTTCTTC,CASRAGSSYNEQFF
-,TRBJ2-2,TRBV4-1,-,TGCGCCAGCAGCCAAGGACAGGCACTAAGTCCTAACACCGGGGAGCTGTTTTTT,CASSQGQALSPNTGELFF
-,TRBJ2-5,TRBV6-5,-,TGTGCCAGCACCCAGAAGTACCAAGAGACCCAGTACTTC,CASTQKYQETQYF
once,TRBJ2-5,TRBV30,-,TGTGCCTGGGGCGGGACGCTGCCCACCCAAGAGACCCAGTACTTC,CAWGGTLPTQETQYF